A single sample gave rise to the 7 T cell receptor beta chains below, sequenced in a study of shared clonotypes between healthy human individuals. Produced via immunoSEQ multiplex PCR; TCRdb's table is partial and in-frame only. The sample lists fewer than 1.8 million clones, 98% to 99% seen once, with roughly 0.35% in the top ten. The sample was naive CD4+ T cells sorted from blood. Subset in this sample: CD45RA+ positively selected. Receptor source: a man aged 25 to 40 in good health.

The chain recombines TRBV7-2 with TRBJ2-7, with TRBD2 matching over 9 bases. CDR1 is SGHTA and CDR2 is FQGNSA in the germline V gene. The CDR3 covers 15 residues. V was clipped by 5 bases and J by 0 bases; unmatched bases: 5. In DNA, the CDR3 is TGTGCCAGCAGCAATAGCGGGAGTCGCTCCTACGAGCAGTACTTC. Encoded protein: CASSNSGSRSYEQYF.

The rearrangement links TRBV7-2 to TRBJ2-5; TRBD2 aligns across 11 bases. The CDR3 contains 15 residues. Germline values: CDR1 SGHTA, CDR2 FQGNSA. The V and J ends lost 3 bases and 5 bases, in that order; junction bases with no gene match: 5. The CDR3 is CASSLLAGGPETQYF. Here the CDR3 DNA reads TGTGCCAGCAGCTTGCTAGCGGGAGGACCGGAGACCCAGTACTTC.

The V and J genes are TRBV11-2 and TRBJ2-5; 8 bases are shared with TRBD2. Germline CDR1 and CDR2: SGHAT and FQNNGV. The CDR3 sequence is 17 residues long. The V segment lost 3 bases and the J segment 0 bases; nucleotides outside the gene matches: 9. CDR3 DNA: TGTGCCAGCAGCTTGTTCCGGGCTAGCGGGTACCAAGAGACCCAGTACTTC. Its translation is CASSLFRASGYQETQYF.

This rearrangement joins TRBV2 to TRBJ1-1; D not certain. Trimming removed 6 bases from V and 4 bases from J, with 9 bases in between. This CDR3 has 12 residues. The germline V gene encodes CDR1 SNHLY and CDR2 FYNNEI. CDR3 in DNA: TGTGCCAGCAGGCCCGAAGGCACTGAAGCTTTCTTT. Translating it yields CASRPEGTEAFF.

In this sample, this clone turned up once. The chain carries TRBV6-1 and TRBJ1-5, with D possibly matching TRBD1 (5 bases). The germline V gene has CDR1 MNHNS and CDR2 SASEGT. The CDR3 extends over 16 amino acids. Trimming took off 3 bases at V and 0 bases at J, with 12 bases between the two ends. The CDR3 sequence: CASSDGGGNSNQPQHF. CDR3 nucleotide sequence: TGTGCCAGCAGTGATGGGGGGGGGAATAGCAATCAGCCCCAGCATTTT.

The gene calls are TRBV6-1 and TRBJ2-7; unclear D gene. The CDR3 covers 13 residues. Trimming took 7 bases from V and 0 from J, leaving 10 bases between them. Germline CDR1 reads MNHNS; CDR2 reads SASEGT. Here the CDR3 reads CASTVVGSYEQYF. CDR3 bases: TGTGCCAGCACTGTCGTAGGCTCCTACGAGCAGTACTTC.

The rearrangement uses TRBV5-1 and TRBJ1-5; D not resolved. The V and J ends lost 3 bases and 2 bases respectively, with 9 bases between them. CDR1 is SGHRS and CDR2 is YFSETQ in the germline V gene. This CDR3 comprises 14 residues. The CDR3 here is CASSSGPGNQPQHF. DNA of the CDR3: TGCGCCAGCAGCTCCGGCCCGGGCAATCAGCCCCAGCATTTT.